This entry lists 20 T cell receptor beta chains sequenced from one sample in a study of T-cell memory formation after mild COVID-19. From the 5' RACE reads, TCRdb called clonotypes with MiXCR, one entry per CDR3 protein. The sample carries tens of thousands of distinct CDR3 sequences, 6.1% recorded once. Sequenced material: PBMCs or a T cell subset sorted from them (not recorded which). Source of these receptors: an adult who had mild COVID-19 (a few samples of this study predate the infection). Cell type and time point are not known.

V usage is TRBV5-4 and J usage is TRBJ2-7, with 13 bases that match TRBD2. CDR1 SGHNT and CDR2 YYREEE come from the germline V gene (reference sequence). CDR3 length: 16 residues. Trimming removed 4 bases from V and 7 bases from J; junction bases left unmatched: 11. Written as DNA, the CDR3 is TGTGCCAGCAGCCCAGCGACTAGCGGGGGGTCTAGTGAGCAGTACTTC. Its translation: CASSPATSGGSSEQYF.

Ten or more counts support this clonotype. The CDR3 is CSARTGALYEQYF. The CDR3 DNA follows: TGCAGTGCGCGGACAGGTGCCCTCTACGAGCAGTACTTC. The chain is built from TRBV20-1 and TRBJ2-7, with TRBD1 identical over 7 bases. Germline values: CDR1 DFQATT, CDR2 SNEGSKA (reference sequence). Unmatched junction bases numbered 8, after V lost 6 bases and J lost 3 bases. There are 13 residues in the CDR3.

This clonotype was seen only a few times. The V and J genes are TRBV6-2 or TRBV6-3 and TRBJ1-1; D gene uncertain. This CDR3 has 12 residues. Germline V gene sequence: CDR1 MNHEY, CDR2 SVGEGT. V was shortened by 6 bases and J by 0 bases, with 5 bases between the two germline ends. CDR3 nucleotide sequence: TGTGCCAGCAGGGCACTGAACACTGAAGCTTTCTTT. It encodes CASRALNTEAFF.

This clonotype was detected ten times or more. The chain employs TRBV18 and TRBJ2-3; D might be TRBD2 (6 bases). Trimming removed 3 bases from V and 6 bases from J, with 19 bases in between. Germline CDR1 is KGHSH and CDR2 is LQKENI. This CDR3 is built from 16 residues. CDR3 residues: CASSPSGLEGRDTQYF. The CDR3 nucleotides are TGTGCCAGCTCACCCTCGGGCCTGGAAGGGAGGGATACGCAGTATTTT.

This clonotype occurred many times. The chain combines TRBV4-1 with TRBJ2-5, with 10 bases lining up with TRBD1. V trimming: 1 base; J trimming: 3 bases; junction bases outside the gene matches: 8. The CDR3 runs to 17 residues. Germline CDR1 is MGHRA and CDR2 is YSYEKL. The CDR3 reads CASSQGHPGQGKETQYF. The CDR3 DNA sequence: TGCGCCAGCAGCCAAGGGCATCCGGGACAGGGGAAAGAGACCCAGTACTTC.

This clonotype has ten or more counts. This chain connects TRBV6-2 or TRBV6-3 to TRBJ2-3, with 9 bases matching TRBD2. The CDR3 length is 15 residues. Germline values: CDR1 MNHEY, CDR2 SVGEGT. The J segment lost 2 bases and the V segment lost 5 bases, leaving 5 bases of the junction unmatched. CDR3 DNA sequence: TGTGCCAGCAGTCCGCTAGCGGGATACACAGATACGCAGTATTTT. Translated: CASSPLAGYTDTQYF.

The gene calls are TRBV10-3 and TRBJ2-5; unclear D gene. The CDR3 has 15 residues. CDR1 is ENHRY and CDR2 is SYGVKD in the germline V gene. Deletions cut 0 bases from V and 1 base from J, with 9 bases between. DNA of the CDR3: TGTGCCATCAGTGAGTCGAAACAACTCCAAGAGACCCAGTACTTC. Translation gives CAISESKQLQETQYF.

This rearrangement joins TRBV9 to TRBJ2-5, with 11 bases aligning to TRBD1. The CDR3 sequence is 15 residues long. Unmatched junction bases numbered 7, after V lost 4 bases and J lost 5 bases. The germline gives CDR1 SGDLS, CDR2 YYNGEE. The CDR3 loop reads CASSPGQGARETQYF. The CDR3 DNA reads TGTGCCAGCAGCCCAGGACAGGGGGCACGGGAGACCCAGTACTTC.

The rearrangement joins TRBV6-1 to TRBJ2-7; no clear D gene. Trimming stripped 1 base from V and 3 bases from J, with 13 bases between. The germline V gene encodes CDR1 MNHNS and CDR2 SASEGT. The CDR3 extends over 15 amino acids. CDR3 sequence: CASSEEPTSNYEQYF. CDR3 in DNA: TGTGCCAGCAGTGAAGAACCGACGTCCAACTACGAGCAGTACTTC.

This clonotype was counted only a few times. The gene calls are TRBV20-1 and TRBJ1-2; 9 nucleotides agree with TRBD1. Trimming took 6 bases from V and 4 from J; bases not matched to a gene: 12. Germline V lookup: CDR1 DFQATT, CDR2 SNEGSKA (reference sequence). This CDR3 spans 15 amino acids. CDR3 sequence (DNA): TGCAGTGCAACCGGTGGGACAGGGTCCCGCTATGGCTACACCTTC. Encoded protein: CSATGGTGSRYGYTF.

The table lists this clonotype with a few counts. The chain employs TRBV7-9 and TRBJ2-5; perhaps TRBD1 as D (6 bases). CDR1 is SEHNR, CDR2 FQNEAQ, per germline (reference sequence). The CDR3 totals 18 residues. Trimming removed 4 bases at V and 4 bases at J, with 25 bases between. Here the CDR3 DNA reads TGTGCCAGCAGCTATAAGAAAACTTTGACGACAGGTGTAGAGACCCAGTACTTC. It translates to CASSYKKTLTTGVETQYF.

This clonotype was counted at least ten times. The CDR3 DNA reads TGTGCCAGCAGCCAAGAAAGTGGCCGCTTTAGCGGGAGGACCACAGATACGCAGTATTTT. It encodes CASSQESGRFSGRTTDTQYF. The chain combines TRBV4-2 with TRBJ2-3; 10 bases agree with TRBD2. Germline V gene data show CDR1 as LGHNA and CDR2 as YNFKEQ. The length of the CDR3 is 20 residues. V lost 0 bases to trimming and J lost 2 bases; unmatched junction nucleotides: 14.

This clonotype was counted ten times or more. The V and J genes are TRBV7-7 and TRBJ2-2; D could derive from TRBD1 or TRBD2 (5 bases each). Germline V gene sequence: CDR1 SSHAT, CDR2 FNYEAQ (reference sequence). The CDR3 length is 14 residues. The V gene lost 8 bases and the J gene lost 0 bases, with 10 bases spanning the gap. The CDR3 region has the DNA TGTGCCAGCTCCGGGACGGCGAACACCGGGGAGCTGTTTTTT. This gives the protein CASSGTANTGELFF.

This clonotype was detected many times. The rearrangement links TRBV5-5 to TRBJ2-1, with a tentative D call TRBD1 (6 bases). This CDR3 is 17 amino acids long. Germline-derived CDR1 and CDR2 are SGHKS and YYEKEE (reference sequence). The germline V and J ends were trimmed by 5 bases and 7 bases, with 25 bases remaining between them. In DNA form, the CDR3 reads TGTGCCAGCAGGGTACAAATTAGGTTTGGGGGCGCGAATGAGCAGTTCTTC. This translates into CASRVQIRFGGANEQFF.

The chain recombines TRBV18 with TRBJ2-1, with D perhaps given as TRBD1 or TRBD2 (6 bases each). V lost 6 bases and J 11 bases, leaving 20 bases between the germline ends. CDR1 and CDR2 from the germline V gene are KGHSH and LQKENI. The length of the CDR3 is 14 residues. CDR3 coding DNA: TGTGCCAGCTCCCCAGCAGGGGATGGGAGGAAGCAGTTCTTC. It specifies CASSPAGDGRKQFF.

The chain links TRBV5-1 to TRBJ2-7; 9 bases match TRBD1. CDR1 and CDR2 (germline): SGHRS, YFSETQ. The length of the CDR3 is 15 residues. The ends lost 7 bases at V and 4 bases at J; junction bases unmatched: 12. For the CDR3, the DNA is TGCGCCAGCTCCACGGACAGGGGTGGGCTGTACGAGCAGTACTTC. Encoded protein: CASSTDRGGLYEQYF.

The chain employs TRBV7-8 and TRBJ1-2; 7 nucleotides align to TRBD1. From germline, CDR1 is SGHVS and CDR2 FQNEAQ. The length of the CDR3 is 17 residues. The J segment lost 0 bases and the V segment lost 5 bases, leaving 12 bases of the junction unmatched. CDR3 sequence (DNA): TGTGCCAGCAGCCCAGACAGGGATTCCAAGGCTAACTATGGCTACACCTTC. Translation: CASSPDRDSKANYGYTF.

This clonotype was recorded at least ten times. The CDR3 bases are TGTGCCAGCAGTTACCGGCAGGGCCCCTACGAGCAGTACTTC. This codes for CASSYRQGPYEQYF. This chain links TRBV6-2 or TRBV6-3 with TRBJ2-7, with D maybe TRBD1 (5 bases). Looked up from germline, CDR1 is MNHEY and CDR2 is SVGEGT. The CDR3 loop spans 14 amino acids. Trimming stripped 2 bases from V and 2 bases from J, with 10 bases between.

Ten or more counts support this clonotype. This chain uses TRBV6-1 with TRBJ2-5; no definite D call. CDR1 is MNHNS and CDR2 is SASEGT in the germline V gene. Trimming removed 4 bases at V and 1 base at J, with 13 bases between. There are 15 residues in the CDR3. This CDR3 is CASSGAHEIQETQYF. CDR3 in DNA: TGTGCCAGCAGTGGCGCTCATGAGATCCAAGAGACCCAGTACTTC.

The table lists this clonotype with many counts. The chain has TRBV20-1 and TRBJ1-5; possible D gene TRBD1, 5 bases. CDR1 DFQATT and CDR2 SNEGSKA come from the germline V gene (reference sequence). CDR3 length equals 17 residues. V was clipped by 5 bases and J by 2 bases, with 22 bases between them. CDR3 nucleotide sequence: TGCAGTGCTGCCGCACCAATCTCATCGGGGGGCAATCAGCCCCAGCATTTT. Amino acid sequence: CSAAAPISSGGNQPQHF.